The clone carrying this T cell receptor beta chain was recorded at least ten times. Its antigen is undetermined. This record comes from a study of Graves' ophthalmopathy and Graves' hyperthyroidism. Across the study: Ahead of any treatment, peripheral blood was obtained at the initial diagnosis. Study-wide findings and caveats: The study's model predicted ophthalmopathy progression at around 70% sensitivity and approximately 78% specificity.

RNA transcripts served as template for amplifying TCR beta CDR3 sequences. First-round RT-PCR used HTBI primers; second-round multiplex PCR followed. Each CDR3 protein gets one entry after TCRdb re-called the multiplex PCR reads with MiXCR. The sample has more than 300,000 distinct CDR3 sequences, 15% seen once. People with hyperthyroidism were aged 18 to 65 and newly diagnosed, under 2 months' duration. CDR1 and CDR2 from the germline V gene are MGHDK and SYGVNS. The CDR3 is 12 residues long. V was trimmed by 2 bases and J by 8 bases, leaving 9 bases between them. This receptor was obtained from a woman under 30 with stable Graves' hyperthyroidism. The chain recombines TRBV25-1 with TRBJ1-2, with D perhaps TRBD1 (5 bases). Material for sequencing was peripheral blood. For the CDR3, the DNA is TGTGCCAGCAGTGAAACCAGGGACGGCTACACCTTC. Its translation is CASSETRDGYTF.